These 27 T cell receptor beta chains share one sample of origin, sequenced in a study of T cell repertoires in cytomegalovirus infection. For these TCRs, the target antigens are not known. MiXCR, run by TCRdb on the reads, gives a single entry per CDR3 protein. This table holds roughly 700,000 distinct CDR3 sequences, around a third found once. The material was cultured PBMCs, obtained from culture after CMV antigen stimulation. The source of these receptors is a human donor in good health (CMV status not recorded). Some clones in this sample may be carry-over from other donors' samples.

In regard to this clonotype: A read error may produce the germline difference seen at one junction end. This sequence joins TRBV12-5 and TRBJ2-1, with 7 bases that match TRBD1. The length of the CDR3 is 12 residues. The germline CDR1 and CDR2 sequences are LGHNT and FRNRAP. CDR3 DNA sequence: TGTGCTAGTGGTCTAGGGGGCAATGAGCAGCTCTTC. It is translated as CASGLGGNEQLF.

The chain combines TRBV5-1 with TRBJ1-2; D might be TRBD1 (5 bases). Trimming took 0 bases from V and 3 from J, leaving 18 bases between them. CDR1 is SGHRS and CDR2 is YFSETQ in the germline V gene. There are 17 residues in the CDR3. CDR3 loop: CASSLAAGLILDYGYTF. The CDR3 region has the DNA TGCGCCAGCAGCTTGGCCGCAGGGTTAATACTCGACTATGGCTACACCTTC. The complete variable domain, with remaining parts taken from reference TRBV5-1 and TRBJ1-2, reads KAGVTQTPRYLIKTRGQQVTLSCSPISGHRSVSWYQQTPGQGLQFLFEYFSETQRNKGNFPGRFSGRQFSNSRSEMNVSTLELGDSALYLCASSLAAGLILDYGYTFGSGTRLTVV.

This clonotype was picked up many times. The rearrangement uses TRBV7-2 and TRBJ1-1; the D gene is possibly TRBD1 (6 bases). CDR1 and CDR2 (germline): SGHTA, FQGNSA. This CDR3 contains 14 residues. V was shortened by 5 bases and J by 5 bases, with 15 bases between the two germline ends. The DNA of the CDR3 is TGTGCCAGCAGCCGCCGGACAGAAAAGACTGAAGCTTTCTTT. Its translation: CASSRRTEKTEAFF.

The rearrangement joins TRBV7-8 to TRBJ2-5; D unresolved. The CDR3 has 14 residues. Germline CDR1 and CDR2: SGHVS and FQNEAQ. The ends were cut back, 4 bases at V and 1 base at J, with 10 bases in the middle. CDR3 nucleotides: TGTGCCAGCAGCTCCTTTGCCTCCCAAGAGACCCAGTACTTC. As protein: CASSSFASQETQYF.

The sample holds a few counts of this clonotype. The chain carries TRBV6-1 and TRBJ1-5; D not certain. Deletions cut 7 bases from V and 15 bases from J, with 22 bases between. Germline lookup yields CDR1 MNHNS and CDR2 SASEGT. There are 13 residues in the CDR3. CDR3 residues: CASTQSPGVGRHF. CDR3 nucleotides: TGTGCCAGCACTCAATCTCCGGGCGTCGGACGGCATTTT.

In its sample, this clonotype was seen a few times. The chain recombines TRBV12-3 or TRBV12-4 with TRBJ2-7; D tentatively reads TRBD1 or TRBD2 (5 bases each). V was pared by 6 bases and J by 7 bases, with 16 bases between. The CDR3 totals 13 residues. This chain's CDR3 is CASSRDRRGEQYF. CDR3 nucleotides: TGTGCCAGCAGCCGGGACCGCCGGGGTGAGCAGTACTTC.

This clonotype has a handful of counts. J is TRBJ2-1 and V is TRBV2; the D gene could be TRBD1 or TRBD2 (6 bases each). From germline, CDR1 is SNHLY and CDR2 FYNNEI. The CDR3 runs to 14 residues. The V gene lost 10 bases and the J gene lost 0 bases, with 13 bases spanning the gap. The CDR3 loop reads CAIPGGGSYNEQFF. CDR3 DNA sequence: TGTGCCATCCCAGGAGGGGGCTCCTACAATGAGCAGTTCTTC.

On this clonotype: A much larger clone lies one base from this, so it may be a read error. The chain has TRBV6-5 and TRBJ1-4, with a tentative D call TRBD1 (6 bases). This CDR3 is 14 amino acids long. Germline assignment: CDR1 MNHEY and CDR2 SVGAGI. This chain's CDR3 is CASRDSATNEKLLF. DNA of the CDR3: TGTGCCAGCAGGGACAGTGCAACTAATGAAAAACTGTTGTTT.

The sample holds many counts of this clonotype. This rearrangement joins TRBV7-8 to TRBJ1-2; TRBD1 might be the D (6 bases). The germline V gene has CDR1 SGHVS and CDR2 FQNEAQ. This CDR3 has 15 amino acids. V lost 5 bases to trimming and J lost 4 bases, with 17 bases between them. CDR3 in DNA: TGTGCCAGCAGCCAGAATACAGGGATCTCCTATGGCTACACCTTC. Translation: CASSQNTGISYGYTF.

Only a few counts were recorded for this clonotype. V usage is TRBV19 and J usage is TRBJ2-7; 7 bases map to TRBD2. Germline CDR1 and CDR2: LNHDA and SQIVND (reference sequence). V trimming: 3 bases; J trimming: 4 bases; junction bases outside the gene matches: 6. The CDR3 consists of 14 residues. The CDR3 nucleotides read TGTGCCAGTAGTATCGGGACTATGCATTACGAGCAGTACTTC. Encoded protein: CASSIGTMHYEQYF.

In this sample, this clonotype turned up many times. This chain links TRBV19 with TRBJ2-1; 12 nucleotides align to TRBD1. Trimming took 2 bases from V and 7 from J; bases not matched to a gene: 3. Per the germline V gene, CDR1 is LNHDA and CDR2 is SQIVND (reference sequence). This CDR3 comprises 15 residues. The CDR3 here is CASSIMGQGANEQFF. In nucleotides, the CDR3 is TGTGCCAGTAGTATAATGGGACAGGGGGCAAATGAGCAGTTCTTC.

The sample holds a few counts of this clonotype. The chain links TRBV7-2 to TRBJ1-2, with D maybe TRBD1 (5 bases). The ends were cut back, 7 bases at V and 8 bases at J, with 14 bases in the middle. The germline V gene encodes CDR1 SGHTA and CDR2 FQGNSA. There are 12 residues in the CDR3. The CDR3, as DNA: TGTGCCAGCACCCTGGGGCGCGGCGGCTACACCTTC. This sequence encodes CASTLGRGGYTF.

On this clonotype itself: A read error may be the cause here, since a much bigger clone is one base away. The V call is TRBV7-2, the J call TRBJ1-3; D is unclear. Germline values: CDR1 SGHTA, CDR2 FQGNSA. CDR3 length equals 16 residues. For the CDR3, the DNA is TGTGCCAGCAACTTAGCGAGGGCTCTCTCTGGAAACACCATATATTTT. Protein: CASNLARALSGNTIYF.

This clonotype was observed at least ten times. The CDR3 spells CASRPPGLSTDTQYF. The CDR3, as DNA: TGTGCCAGCAGGCCCCCGGGACTGAGCACAGATACGCAGTATTTT. The chain combines TRBV6-1 with TRBJ2-3; weak D call: TRBD2 (6 bases). The V and J ends lost 6 bases and 0 bases respectively, with 13 bases between them. This CDR3 has 15 amino acids. CDR1 and CDR2 (germline): MNHNS, SASEGT.

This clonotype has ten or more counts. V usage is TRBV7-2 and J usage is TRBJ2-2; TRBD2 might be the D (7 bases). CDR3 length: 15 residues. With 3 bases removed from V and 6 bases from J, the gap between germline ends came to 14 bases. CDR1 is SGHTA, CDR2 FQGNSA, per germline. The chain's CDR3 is CASSFGGGGAGELFF. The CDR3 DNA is TGTGCCAGCAGCTTCGGAGGGGGGGGTGCCGGGGAGCTGTTTTTT.

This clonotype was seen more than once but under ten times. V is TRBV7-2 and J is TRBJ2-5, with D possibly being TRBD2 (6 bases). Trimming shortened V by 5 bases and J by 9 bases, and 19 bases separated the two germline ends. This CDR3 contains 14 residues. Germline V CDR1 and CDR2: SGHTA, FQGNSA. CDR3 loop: CASSPTGRGGAQYF. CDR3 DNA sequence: TGTGCCAGCAGCCCTACCGGGCGGGGTGGGGCCCAGTACTTC.

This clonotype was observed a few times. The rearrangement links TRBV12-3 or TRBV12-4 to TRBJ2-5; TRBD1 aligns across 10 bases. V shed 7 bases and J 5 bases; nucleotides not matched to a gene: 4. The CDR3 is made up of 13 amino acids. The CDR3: CASKTGGGETQYF. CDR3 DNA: TGTGCCAGCAAGACAGGGGGCGGGGAGACCCAGTACTTC.

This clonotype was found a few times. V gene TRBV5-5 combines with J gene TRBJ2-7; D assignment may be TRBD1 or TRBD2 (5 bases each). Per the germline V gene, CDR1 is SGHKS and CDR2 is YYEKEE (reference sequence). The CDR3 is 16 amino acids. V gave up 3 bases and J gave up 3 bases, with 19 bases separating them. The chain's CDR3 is CASSWTPQGPIYEQYF. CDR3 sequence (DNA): TGTGCCAGCAGCTGGACCCCCCAGGGACCCATCTACGAGCAGTACTTC.

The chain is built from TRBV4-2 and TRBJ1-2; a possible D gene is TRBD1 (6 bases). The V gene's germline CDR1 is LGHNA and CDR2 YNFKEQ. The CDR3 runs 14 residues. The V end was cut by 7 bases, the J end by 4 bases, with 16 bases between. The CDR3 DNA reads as TGTGCCAGCACCCGTTCAGGGGAGAGCTATGGCTACACCTTC. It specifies CASTRSGESYGYTF.

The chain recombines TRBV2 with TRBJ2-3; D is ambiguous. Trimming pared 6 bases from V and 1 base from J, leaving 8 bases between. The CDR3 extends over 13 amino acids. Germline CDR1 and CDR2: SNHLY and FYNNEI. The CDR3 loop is CASRTGRTDTQYF. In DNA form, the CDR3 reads TGTGCCAGCAGAACGGGCCGCACAGATACGCAGTATTTT.

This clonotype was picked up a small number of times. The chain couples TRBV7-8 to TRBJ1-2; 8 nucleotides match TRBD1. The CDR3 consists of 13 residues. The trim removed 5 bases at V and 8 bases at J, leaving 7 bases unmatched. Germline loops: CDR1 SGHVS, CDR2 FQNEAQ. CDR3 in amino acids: CASSERTGNGYTF. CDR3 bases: TGTGCCAGCAGCGAAAGGACAGGGAACGGCTACACCTTC. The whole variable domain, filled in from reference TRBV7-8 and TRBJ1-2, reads GAGVSQSPRYKVAKRGQDVALRCDPISGHVSLFWYQQALGQGPEFLTYFQNEAQLDKSGLPSDRFFAERPEGSVSTLKIQRTQQEDSAVYLCASSERTGNGYTFGSGTRLTVV.

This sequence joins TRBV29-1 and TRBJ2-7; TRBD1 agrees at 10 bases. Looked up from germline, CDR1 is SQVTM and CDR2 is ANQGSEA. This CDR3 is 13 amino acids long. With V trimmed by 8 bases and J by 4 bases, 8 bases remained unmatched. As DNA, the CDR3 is TGCAGCCCTTACGGGACAGGGGTTTACGAGCAGTACTTC. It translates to CSPYGTGVYEQYF.

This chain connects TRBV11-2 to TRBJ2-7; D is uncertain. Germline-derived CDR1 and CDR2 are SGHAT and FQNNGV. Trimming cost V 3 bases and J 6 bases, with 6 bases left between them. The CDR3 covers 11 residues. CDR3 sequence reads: CASSFQVEQYF. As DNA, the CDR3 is TGTGCCAGCAGCTTCCAGGTCGAGCAGTACTTC. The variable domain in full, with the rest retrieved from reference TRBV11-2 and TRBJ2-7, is EAGVAQSPRYKIIEKRQSVAFWCNPISGHATLYWYQQILGQGPKLLIQFQNNGVVDDSQLPKDRFSAERLKGVDSTLKIQPAKLEDSAVYLCASSFQVEQYFGPGTRLTVT.

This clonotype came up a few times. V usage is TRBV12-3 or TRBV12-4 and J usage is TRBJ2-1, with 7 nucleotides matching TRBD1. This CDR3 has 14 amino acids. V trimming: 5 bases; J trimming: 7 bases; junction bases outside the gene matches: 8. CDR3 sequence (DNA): TGTGCCAGCAGTCTAAAACAGGGGATGAATGAGCAGTTCTTC. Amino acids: CASSLKQGMNEQFF.

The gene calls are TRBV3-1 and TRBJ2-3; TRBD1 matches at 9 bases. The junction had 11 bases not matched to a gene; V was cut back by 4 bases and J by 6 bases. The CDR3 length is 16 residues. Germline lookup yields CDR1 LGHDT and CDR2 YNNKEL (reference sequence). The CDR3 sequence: CASSPTGTGKWDTQYF. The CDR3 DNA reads TGTGCCAGCAGCCCGACCGGGACAGGGAAGTGGGATACGCAGTATTTT.

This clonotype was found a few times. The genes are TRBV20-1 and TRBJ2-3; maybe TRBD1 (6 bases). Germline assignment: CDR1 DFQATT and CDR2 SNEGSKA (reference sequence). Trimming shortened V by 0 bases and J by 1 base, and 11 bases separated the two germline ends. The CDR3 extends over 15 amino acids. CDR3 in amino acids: CSARDGAGGTDTQYF. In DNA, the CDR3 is TGCAGTGCTAGAGATGGGGCAGGGGGCACAGATACGCAGTATTTT.

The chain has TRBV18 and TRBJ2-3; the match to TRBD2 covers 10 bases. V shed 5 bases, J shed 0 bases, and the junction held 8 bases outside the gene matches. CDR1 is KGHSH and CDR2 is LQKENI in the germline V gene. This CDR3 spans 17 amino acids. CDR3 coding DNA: TGTGCCAGCTCAAAGGCACTAGCGGGAATAAGCACAGATACGCAGTATTTT. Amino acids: CASSKALAGISTDTQYF. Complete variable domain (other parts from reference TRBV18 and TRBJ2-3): NAGVMQNPRHLVRRRGQEARLRCSPMKGHSHVYWYRQLPEEGLKFMVYLQKENIIDESGMPKERFSAEFPKEGPSILRIQQVVRGDSAAYFCASSKALAGISTDTQYFGPGTRLTVL.